A selection of T cell receptor beta chains follows, all from one sample in a study of T cell responses to AZD1222 COVID-19 vaccine. Profiled with immunoSEQ multiplex PCR; TCRdb holds only in-frame clones, not every one. The table includes around 110,000 clones, 80% to 90% detected once. This material consisted of peripheral blood, taken on day 0 of AZD1222 vaccination. The receptor set was obtained from an adult in good health. Both conserved end residues are part of each CDR3. A D gene is named only where the DNA matches it firmly. Rows may omit the clone size; those that give it use once, few, many or a size class.

v_gene,abundance,d_gene,j_gene,CDR3nt,CDR3aa
TRBV6-1,-,TRBD1,TRBJ2-3,TGTGCCAGCAGTGAACGGGACAGGGGAAGGTCTACGCAGTATTTT,CASSERDRGRSTQYF
TRBV2,few,TRBD1,TRBJ1-1,TGTGCCAGCAGCGACGCCGGGACAGCCTACGAAGCTTTCTTT,CASSDAGTAYEAFF
TRBV25-1,once,-,TRBJ2-6,TGTGCCAGCAGTGAATTAGGCGGGGTTGGGGCCAACGTCCTGACTTTC,CASSELGGVGANVLTF
TRBV18,-,TRBD1,TRBJ1-1,TGTGCCAGCTCAACGGGACAGCGAGGGACTGAAGCTTTCTTT,CASSTGQRGTEAFF
TRBV11-2,once,TRBD1,TRBJ1-6,TGTGCCAGCAGGCCTCCACAGGGGGGCAGGGGTTCACCCCTCCACTTT,CASRPPQGGRGSPLHF
TRBV7-2,once,-,TRBJ1-2,TGTGCAACTGTAGGGGGGGCCGGTGGCTACACCTTC,CATVGGAGGYTF
TRBV5-1,-,TRBD2,TRBJ2-1,TGCGCCAGCAGCTTGGACCTAGCGGGGGCCTACAATGAGCAGTTCTTC,CASSLDLAGAYNEQFF
TRBV4-1,-,-,TRBJ2-7,TGCGCCAGCAGCCAAGATAGAACAGGGAATTACGAGCAGTACTTC,CASSQDRTGNYEQYF
TRBV28,-,-,TRBJ1-2,TGTGCCAGCAGTTTATTGAAGAACTATGGCTACACCTTC,CASSLLKNYGYTF
TRBV7-2,-,-,TRBJ1-3,TGTGCCAGCAGCCTGGGAAACACCATATATTTT,CASSLGNTIYF
TRBV13,-,TRBD1,TRBJ1-6,TGTGCCAGCAGCAGTAACAGGGGATATAATTCACCCCTCCACTTT,CASSSNRGYNSPLHF
TRBV24-1,-,-,TRBJ2-3,TGTGCCACCAGTGATACCACAGGGTACCGGAGCACAGATACGCAGTATTTT,CATSDTTGYRSTDTQYF
TRBV9,-,-,TRBJ2-1,TGTGCCAGCAGCGTAAGCACAGGGCCCAATGAGCAGTTCTTC,CASSVSTGPNEQFF
TRBV18,-,-,TRBJ2-7,TGTGCCAGCTCACCAACGGACGTCGCCTGGGTGTATTTC,CASSPTDVAWVYF
TRBV5-1,-,-,TRBJ1-3,TGCGCCAGCAGCTTTGGGGCTGGAAACACCATATATTTT,CASSFGAGNTIYF
TRBV5-5,once,-,TRBJ2-2,TGTGCCAGCAGCTTGGGGGTCGCGAACACCGGGGAGCTGTTTTTT,CASSLGVANTGELFF
TRBV7-2,-,-,TRBJ2-7,TGTGCCAGCAGCGTCAAACGACAGGGAGGCTACGAGCAGTACTTC,CASSVKRQGGYEQYF
TRBV28,-,TRBD1,TRBJ1-1,TGTGCCAGCGGCCATGGGACAGGGAACACTGAAGCTTTCTTT,CASGHGTGNTEAFF
TRBV18,-,TRBD1,TRBJ1-3,TGTGCCAGCTCACCCCAACCCGGGGACAGTGGAAACACCATATATTTT,CASSPQPGDSGNTIYF
TRBV3-1/TRBV3-2,-,TRBD2,TRBJ2-3,TGTGCCAGCAGCCTAGGACTAGCGGGATGGGGTACGCAGTATTTT,CASSLGLAGWGTQYF
TRBV4-1,-,-,TRBJ1-2,TGCGCCAGCAGCCAAGATTATGCGACACGGGTAGGCTACACCTTC,CASSQDYATRVGYTF
TRBV6-5,once,-,TRBJ1-2,TGTGCCAGCAGTTATGACAGGAACTATGGCTACACCTTC,CASSYDRNYGYTF
TRBV5-3,-,-,TRBJ2-1,TGTGCCAGAAGCTTCCAACTGAGGTGCGGGGGCCAGGGTGAGCAGTTCTTC,CARSFQLRCGGQGEQFF
TRBV9,few,-,TRBJ1-1,TGTGCCAGCAGCACACTAACAGGGCGAACTGAAGCTTTCTTT,CASSTLTGRTEAFF